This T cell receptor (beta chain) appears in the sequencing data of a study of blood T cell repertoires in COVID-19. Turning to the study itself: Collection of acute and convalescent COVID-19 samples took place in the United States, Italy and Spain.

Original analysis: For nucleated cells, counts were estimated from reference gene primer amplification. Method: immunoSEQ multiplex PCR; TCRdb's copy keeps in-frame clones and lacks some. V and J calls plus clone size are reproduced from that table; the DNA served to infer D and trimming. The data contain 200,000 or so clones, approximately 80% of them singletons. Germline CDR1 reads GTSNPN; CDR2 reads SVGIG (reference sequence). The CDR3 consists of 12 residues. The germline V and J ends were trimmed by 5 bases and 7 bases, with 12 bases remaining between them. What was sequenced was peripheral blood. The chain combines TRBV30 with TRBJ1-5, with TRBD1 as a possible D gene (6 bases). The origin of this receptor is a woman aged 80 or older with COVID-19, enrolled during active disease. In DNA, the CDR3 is TGTGCCTGGGACAGGATGGGCCAGCCCCAGCATTTT. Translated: CAWDRMGQPQHF.